This TCR beta chain was identified during a study of human T cells and chemical hapten exposure. On the study more broadly: Epicutaneous patch tests delivered 0.01% DPC to the upper back, with evaluation at 6 days.

Findings and caveats of the study: PT1 expanded TCR numbers rose with patch test score. Relative to control repertoires, expanded TCRs gave rise to significantly more large CDR3 similarity clusters.

Unique molecular identifiers were attached to individual cDNA molecules within the library. TCRdb called the RACE reads again in MiXCR, with one record for every CDR3 protein. The repertoire has roughly 120,000 distinct CDR3 sequences, about a tenth of them found once; the top ten carry 3% to 3.5%. Regarding time point: patch test 2, 6 weeks after DPC sensitization. Regarding treatment: therapeutic diphenylcyclopropenone sensitization with weekly scalp DPC. This clonotype was counted ten times or more. Its matching antigen is unknown. Germline lookup yields CDR1 SEHNR and CDR2 FQNEAQ (reference sequence). The V gene end was trimmed by 5 bases and the J gene end by 2 bases; junction bases not matched to a gene: 4. The CDR3 covers 14 residues.

The source was whole blood, collected in connection with sensitization to the hapten diphenylcyclopropenone (DPC). This sequence joins TRBV7-9 and TRBJ2-3, with 7 nucleotides matching TRBD1. The TCR sequence derives from a woman aged 40 to 49 with alopecia areata. Some clones in this sample may be carry-over from other donors' samples. The CDR3 sequence is CASSLGQSTDTQYF. For the CDR3, the DNA is TGTGCCAGCAGCCTGGGACAGTCCACAGATACGCAGTATTTT.